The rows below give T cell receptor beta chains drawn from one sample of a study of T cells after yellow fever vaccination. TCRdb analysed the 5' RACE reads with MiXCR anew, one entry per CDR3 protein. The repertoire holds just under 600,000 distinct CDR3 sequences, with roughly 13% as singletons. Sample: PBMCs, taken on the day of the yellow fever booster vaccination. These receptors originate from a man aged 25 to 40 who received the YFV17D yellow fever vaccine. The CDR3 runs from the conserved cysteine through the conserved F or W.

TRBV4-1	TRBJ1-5	CASSQEIGRYQPQHF
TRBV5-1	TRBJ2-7	CASSPGGQAREQYF
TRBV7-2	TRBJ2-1	CASSPLAGAKYNEQFF
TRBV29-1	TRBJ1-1	CSTPGTLNTEAFF
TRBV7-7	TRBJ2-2	CASSPAIGIDTGELFF
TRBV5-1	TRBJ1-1	CASSLSGEGAEAFF
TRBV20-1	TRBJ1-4	CSARDTGRAGDEKLFF
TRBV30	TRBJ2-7	CAWSPPPGFYEQYF
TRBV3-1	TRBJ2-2	CASTRGTRSAGELFF
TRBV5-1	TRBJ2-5	CASSRGTAQETQYF
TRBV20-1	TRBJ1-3	CSATFRGNGNTIYF
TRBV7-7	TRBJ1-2	CASSGRDGSGYTF
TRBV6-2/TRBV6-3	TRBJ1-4	CASRITGRSEKLFF
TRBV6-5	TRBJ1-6	CASTRGGGNSPLHF
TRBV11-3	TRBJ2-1	CASSTERGHEQFF
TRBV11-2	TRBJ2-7	CASSPTLGSSPWFDGNEQYF
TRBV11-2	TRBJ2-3	CASSQKQSGDTQYF
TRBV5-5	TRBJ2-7	CASNRVGAIRTYEQYF
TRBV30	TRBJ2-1	CAWSNLAGVSEQFF
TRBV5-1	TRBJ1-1	CASSLEQGWNTEAFF
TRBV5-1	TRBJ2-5	CASSSGTSGQETQYF
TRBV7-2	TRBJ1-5	CASSSVYQPQHF
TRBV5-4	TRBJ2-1	CASSLRDGDEQFF
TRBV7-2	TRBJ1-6	CASSESRGPLGSPLHF
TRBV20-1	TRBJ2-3	CSAIRVAGMTDTQYF
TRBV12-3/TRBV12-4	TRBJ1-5	CASSLRGFYQPQHF
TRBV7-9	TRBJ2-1	CASSLGPSGIWDEQFF
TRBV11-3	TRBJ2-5	CASSLVGTKLAGAVTQYF
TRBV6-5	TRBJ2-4	CASSYSSRGLVDIQYF
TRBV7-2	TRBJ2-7	CASSNFGAYEQYF
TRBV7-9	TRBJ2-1	CASSLVMGKDEQFF
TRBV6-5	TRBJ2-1	CASSLNVVHNEQFF
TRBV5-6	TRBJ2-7	CASTPGASYEQYF
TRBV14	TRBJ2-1	CASSRFSGSSYNEQFF
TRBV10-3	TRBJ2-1	CAIRNTLAGVSNEQFF
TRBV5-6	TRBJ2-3	CASSSYRSATDTQYF
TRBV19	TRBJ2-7	CASSIGQPTYYEQYF
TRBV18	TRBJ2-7	CASSRRTAANEQYF
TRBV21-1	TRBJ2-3	CASSARGDHSSTDTQYF
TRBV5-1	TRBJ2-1	CASSEPRKASYNEQFF
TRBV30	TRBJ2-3	CAWSGASGTDTQYF
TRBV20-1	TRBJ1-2	CSASYRDRNTANYGYTF
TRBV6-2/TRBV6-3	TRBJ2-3	CASSGGLGDTQYF
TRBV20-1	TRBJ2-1	CSALVTSYNEQFF
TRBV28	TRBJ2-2	CASSSSGAVRTGELFF
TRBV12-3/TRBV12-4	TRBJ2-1	CASSLRGPYNEQFF
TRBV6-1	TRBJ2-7	CASRSDLEQGDYEQYF
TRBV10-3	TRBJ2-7	CAITPGSGTYEQYF
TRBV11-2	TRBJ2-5	CASSYGRGARETQYF
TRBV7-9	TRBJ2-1	CASSPDRTYNEQFF
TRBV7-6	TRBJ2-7	CASSLGSQGGYEQYF
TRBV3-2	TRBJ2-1	CASSQGGLAGAHYNEQFF
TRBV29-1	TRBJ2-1	CSVEEGAAETYNEQFF
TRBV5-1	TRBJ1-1	CASSFKVGVNTEAFF
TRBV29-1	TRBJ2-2	CSDRRVDTGELFF
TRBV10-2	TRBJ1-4	CASRRWTGDGEKLFF
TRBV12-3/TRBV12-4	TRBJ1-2	CATFPDRRGGYTF